This T cell receptor (beta chain) originates from a study of OX40 agonist ivuxolimab in advanced cancers. On the study more broadly: Two patients with cutaneous melanoma and one with hepatocellular carcinoma, three in total, showed partial responses.

Notes on this clone: Its antigen is still unknown.

The CDR3 has 14 amino acids. The J segment lost 4 bases and the V segment lost 4 bases, leaving 4 bases of the junction unmatched. Germline assignment: CDR1 SNHLY and CDR2 FYNNEI. The protocol was immunoSEQ multiplex PCR, while the TCRdb copy is restricted to in-frame clones and leaves out a portion. This sample has some 100,000 clones, with over 75% found just once. General study points: Clonal expansion by week 6 occurred in CD4+ and CD8+ blood T cells (at 0.1 to 3.0 mg/kg). Antigens targeted by the expanded peripheral T cells were not determined.

This TCR derives from an adult with an advanced solid tumor such as melanoma, head and neck, liver or kidney cancer. This chain joins TRBV2 and TRBJ2-3; TRBD1 agrees at 8 bases. The sample consisted of CD4+ or CD8+ T cells sorted from blood, taken in a trial of the OX40 agonist ivuxolimab. CDR3 sequence: CASSGGQGPDTQYF. The CDR3 DNA sequence: TGTGCCAGCAGTGGAGGACAGGGCCCAGATACGCAGTATTTT.